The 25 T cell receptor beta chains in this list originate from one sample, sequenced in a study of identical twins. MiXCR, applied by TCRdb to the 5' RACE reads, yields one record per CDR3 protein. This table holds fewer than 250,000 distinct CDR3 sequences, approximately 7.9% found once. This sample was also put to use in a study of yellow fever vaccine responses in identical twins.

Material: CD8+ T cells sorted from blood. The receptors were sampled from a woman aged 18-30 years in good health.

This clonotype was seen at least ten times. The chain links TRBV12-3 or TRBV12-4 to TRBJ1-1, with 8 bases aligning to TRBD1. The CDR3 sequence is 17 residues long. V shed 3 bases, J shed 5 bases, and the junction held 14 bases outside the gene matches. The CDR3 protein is CASSFKRSGTGGTEAFF. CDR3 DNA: TGTGCCAGCAGTTTTAAACGCTCCGGGACAGGAGGGACTGAAGCTTTCTTT.

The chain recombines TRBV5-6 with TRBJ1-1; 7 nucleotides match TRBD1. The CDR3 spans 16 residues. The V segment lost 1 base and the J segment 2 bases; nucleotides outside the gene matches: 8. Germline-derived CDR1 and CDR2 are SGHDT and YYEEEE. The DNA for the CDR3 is TGTGCCAGCAGCTTGTGGCGACAGGGTACTAACACTGAAGCTTTCTTT. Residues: CASSLWRQGTNTEAFF.

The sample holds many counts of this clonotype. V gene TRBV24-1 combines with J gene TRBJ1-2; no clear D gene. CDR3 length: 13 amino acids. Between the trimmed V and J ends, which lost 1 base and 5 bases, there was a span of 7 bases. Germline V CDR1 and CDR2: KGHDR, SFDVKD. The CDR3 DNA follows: TGTGCCACCAGTGATTTCTACGGTTATGGCTACACCTTC. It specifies CATSDFYGYGYTF.

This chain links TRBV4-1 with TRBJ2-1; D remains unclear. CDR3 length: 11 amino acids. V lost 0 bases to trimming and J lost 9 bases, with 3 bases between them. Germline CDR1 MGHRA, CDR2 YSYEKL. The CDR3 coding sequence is TGCGCCAGCAGCCAAGATATTGAGCAGTTCTTC. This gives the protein CASSQDIEQFF.

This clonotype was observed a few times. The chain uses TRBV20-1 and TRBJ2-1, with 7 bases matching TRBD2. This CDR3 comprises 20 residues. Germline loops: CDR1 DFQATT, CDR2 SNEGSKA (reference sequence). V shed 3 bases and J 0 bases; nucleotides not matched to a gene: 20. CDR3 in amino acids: CSASDPAPSVQRDSYNEQFF. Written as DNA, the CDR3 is TGCAGTGCTAGCGATCCCGCGCCATCGGTTCAGCGGGACTCCTACAATGAGCAGTTCTTC.

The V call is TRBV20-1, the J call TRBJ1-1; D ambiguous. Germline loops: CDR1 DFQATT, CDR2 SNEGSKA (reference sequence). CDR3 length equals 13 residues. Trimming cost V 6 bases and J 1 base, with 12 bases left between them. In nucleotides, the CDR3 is TGCAGTGCCGAAAATGAGGGGAACACTGAAGCTTTCTTT. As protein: CSAENEGNTEAFF.

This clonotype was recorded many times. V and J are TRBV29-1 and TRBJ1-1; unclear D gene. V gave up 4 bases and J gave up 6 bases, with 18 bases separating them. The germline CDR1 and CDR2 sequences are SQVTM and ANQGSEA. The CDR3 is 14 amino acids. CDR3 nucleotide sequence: TGCAGCGTTGGGGGTGACCCTGGGAGGGCTGAAGCTTTCTTT. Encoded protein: CSVGGDPGRAEAFF. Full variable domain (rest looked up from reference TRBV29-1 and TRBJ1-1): SAVISQKPSRDICQRGTSLTIQCQVDSQVTMMFWYRQQPGQSLTLIATANQGSEATYESGFVIDKFPISRPNLTFSTLTVSNMSPEDSSIYLCSVGGDPGRAEAFFGQGTRLTVV.

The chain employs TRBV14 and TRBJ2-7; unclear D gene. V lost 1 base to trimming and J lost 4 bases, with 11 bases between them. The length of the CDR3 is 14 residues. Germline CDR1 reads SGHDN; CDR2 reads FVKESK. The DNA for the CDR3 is TGTGCCAGCAGCCAAGTTGGCCAAATATACGAGCAGTACTTC. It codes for CASSQVGQIYEQYF.

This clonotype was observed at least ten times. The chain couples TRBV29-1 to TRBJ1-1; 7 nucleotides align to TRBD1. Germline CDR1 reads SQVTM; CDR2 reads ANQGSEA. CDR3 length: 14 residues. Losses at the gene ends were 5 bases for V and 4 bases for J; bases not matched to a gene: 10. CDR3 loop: CSVLGGAISTEAFF. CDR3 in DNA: TGCAGCGTTTTAGGGGGCGCGATCTCCACTGAAGCTTTCTTT. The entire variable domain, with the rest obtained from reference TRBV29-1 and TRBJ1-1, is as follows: SAVISQKPSRDICQRGTSLTIQCQVDSQVTMMFWYRQQPGQSLTLIATANQGSEATYESGFVIDKFPISRPNLTFSTLTVSNMSPEDSSIYLCSVLGGAISTEAFFGQGTRLTVV.

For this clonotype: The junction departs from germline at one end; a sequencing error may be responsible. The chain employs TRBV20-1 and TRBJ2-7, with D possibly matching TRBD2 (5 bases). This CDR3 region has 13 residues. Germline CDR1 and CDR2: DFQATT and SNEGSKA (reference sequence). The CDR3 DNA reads TGCAGTGCTAGAGGGCTAGCAGCCTACGTGCAGTACTTC. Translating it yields CSARGLAAYVQYF.

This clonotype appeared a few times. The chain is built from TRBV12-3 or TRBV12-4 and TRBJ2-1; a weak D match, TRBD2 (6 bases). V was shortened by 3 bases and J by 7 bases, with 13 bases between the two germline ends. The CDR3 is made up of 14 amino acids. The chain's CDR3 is CASSLRLGPNEQFF. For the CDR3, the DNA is TGTGCCAGCAGTTTGCGACTAGGGCCAAATGAGCAGTTCTTC.

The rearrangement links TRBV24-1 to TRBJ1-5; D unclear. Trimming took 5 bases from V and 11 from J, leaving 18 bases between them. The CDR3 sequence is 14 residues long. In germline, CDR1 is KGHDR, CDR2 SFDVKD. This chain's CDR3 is CATSVRGSEGAQHF. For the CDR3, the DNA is TGTGCCACCAGTGTTCGTGGCAGCGAGGGCGCCCAGCATTTT.

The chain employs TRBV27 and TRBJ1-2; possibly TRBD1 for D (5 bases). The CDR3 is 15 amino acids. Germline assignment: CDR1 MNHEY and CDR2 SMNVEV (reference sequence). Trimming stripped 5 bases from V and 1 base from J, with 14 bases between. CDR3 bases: TGTGCCAGCAGTCCCCCCCCAGGGAGTAACTATGGCTACACCTTC. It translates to CASSPPPGSNYGYTF.

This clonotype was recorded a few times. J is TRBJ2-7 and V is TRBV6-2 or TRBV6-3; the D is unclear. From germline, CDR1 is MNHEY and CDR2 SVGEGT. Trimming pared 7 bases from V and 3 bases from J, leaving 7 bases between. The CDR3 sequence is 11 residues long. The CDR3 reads CASTTGYEQYF. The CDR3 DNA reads TGTGCCAGCACTACGGGCTACGAGCAGTACTTC.

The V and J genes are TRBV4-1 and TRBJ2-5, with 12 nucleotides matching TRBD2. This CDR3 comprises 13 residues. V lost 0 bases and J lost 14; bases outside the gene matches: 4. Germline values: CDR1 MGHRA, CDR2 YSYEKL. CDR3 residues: CASSQDEGLAGYF. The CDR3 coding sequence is TGCGCCAGCAGCCAAGATGAGGGACTAGCGGGTTACTTC.

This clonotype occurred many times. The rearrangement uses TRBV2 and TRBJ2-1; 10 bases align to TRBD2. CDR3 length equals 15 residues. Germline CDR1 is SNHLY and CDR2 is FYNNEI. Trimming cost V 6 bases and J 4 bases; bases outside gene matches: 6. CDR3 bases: TGTGCCAGCAGCATACTAGCGGGGAGGTACAATGAGCAGTTCTTC. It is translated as CASSILAGRYNEQFF.

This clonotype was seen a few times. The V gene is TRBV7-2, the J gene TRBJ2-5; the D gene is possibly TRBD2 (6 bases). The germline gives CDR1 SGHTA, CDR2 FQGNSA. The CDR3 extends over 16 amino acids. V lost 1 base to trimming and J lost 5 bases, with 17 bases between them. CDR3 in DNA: TGTGCCAGCAGCTTAGGCGGTCGGGGGTGGTGGGAGACCCAGTACTTC. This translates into CASSLGGRGWWETQYF.

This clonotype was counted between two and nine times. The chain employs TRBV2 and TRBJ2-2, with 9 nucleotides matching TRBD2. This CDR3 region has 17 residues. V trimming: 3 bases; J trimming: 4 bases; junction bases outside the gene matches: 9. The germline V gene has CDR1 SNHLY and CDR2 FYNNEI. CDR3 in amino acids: CASSDPSGIRTTGELFF. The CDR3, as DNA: TGTGCCAGCAGTGACCCTAGCGGGATTCGTACCACCGGGGAGCTGTTTTTT.

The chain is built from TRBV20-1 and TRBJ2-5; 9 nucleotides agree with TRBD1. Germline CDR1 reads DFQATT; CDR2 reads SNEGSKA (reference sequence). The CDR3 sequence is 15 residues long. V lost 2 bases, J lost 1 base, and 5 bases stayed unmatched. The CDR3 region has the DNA TGCAGTGCTAGACGACAGGGGGGCCTCCAAGAGACCCAGTACTTC. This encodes CSARRQGGLQETQYF.

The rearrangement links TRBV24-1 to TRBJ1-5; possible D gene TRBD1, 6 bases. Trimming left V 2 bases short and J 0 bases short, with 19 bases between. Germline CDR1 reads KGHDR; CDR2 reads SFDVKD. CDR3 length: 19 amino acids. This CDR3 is CATSDSRAGGMYSNQPQHF. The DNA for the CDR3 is TGTGCCACCAGTGATTCCCGGGCGGGGGGCATGTATAGCAATCAGCCCCAGCATTTT.

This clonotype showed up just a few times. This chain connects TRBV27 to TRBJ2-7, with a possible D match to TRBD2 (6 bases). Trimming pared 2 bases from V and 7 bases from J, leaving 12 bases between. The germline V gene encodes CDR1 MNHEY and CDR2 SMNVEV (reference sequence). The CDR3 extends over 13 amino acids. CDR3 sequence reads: CASSLGPAGEQYV. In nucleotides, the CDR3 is TGTGCCAGCAGTTTAGGCCCGGCGGGGGAGCAGTACGTC.

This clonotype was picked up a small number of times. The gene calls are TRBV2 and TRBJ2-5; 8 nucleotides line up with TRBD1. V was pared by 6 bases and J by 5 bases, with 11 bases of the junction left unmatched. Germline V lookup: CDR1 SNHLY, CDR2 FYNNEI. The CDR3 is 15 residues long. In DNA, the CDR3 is TGTGCCAGCAGCCACCTGGACAGGGAATTGGAGACCCAGTACTTC. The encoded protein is CASSHLDRELETQYF. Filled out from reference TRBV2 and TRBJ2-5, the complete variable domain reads EPEVTQTPSHQVTQMGQEVILRCVPISNHLYFYWYRQILGQKVEFLVSFYNNEISEKSEIFDDQFSVERPDGSNFTLKIRSTKLEDSAMYFCASSHLDRELETQYFGPGTRLLVL.

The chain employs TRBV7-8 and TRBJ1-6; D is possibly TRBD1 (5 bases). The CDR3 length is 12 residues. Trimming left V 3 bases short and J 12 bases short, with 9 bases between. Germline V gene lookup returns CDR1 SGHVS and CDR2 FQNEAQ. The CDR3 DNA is TGTGCCAGCAGCTTGGAGGGGAGACCCCTCCACTTT. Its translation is CASSLEGRPLHF.

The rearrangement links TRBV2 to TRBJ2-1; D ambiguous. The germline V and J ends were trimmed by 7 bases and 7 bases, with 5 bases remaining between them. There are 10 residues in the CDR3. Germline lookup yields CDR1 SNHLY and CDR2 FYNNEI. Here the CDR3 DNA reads TGTGCCAGCATATCAAATGAGCAGTTCTTC. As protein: CASISNEQFF.

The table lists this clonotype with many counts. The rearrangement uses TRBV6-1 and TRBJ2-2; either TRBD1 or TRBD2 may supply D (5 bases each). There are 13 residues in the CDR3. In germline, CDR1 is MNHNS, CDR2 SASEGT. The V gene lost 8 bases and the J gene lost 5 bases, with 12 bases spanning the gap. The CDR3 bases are TGTGCCAGCGAGTCCGGGACGACCGGGGAGCTGTTTTTT. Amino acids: CASESGTTGELFF.